The 18 T cell receptor beta chains reported below all come from one sample, sequenced in a study of T cell responses to AZD1222 COVID-19 vaccine. Sequencing was performed with immunoSEQ multiplex PCR; in TCRdb, only in-frame clones are kept and a portion is missing. The top ten hold 1.5% to 1.7% of the sample, which has 120,000 or so clones, about 89% seen once. Sequencing was performed on peripheral blood, taken on day 0 of AZD1222 vaccination. All receptors come from an adult in good health.

The gene calls are TRBV18 and TRBJ2-2; TRBD1 might be the D (6 bases). The V gene's germline CDR1 is KGHSH and CDR2 LQKENI. Trimming removed 4 bases from V and 1 base from J, with 16 bases in between. This CDR3 has 17 residues. In nucleotides, the CDR3 is TGTGCCAGCTCACGACAGGACTCGGCGGGGAACACCGGGGAGCTGTTTTTT. It codes for CASSRQDSAGNTGELFF.

V usage is TRBV28 and J usage is TRBJ1-1; a weak D match, TRBD1 (5 bases). With 3 bases removed from V and 5 bases from J, the gap between germline ends came to 13 bases. This CDR3 has 14 amino acids. Per the germline V gene, CDR1 is MDHEN and CDR2 is SYDVKM. Here the CDR3 DNA reads TGTGCCAGCAGTTTTTCGGTCAGGGAGACTGAAGCTTTCTTT. Translation gives CASSFSVRETEAFF. The whole variable domain, remainder taken from reference TRBV28 and TRBJ1-1, is DVKVTQSSRYLVKRTGEKVFLECVQDMDHENMFWYRQDPGLGLRLIYFSYDVKMKEKGDIPEGYSVSREKKERFSLILESASTNQTSMYLCASSFSVRETEAFFGQGTRLTVV.

The chain links TRBV5-1 to TRBJ1-1; D gene ambiguous. V was cut by 0 bases and J by 0 bases, with 6 bases left in between. This CDR3 is built from 14 residues. Germline CDR1 reads SGHRS; CDR2 reads YFSETQ. The CDR3 DNA reads as TGCGCCAGCAGCTTGGTCGGTCTGAACACTGAAGCTTTCTTT. Translating it yields CASSLVGLNTEAFF.

The chain combines TRBV29-1 with TRBJ2-2; 8 bases are shared with TRBD2. Per the germline V gene, CDR1 is SQVTM and CDR2 is ANQGSEA. This CDR3 is built from 13 residues. J was trimmed by 5 bases and V by 6 bases; bases with no gene match: 5. The DNA for the CDR3 is TGCAGCGTAGGGACTAGATTAACCGGGGAGCTGTTTTTT. It translates to CSVGTRLTGELFF.

The chain joins TRBV6-5 to TRBJ2-5, with 10 bases aligning to TRBD1. CDR1 and CDR2 from the germline V gene are MNHEY and SVGAGI. With 6 bases clipped from V and 5 bases from J, the junction kept 9 bases outside the gene matches. CDR3 length: 15 amino acids. CDR3 loop: CASSQKDRGQETQYF. The CDR3 region has the DNA TGTGCCAGCAGCCAAAAAGACAGGGGGCAGGAGACCCAGTACTTC.

The chain joins TRBV3-1 (or the pseudogene TRBV3-2) to TRBJ2-1; 9 bases agree with TRBD2. CDR1 is LGHDT and CDR2 is YNNKEL in the germline V gene (reference sequence). There are 15 residues in the CDR3. The J segment lost 14 bases and the V segment lost 4 bases, leaving 15 bases of the junction unmatched. The CDR3 bases are TGTGCCAGCAGCCGAGAGCGGGAGGCGGGCTTGATGGAGTTCTTC. Translated: CASSREREAGLMEFF.

The chain is built from TRBV3-1 (or the pseudogene TRBV3-2) and TRBJ1-4, with 7 bases matching TRBD1. CDR1 and CDR2 from the germline V gene are LGHDT and YNNKEL (reference sequence). After removal of 4 bases from V and 5 bases from J, the junction contained 7 bases not matched to a gene. The CDR3 has 15 residues. The chain's CDR3 is CASSPGGQENEKLFF. The CDR3, as DNA: TGTGCCAGCAGCCCGGGAGGACAGGAAAATGAAAAACTGTTTTTT.

The chain combines TRBV5-1 with TRBJ2-2; unclear D gene. Germline-derived CDR1 and CDR2 are SGHRS and YFSETQ. Trimming removed 1 base at V and 1 base at J, with 5 bases between. This CDR3 has 14 amino acids. The CDR3 DNA sequence: TGCGCCAGCAGCTTGCCAGGGAACACCGGGGAGCTGTTTTTT. Residues: CASSLPGNTGELFF.

The gene calls are TRBV6-2 or TRBV6-3 and TRBJ2-2; TRBD2 matches 11 bases. Germline V lookup: CDR1 MNHEY, CDR2 SVGEGT. J lost 4 bases, V lost 2 bases, and 3 bases had no gene match. The CDR3 consists of 16 residues. The CDR3 coding sequence is TGTGCCAGCAGTTACCCGGGACTAGCGGCCACCGGGGAGCTGTTTTTT. This sequence encodes CASSYPGLAATGELFF.

The table lists this clone with a count of one. V usage is TRBV27 and J usage is TRBJ1-3; no clear D. CDR1 and CDR2 from the germline V gene are MNHEY and SMNVEV (reference sequence). Deletions cut 2 bases from V and 7 bases from J, with 12 bases between. This CDR3 spans 14 amino acids. The CDR3 DNA reads TGTGCCAGCAGTTTACGGTGTCGGACTAACACCATATATTTT. It translates to CASSLRCRTNTIYF.

The chain uses TRBV5-5 and TRBJ2-2; 7 nucleotides align to TRBD2. The CDR3 loop spans 14 amino acids. Germline CDR1 SGHKS, CDR2 YYEKEE (reference sequence). The J segment lost 5 bases and the V segment lost 7 bases, leaving 8 bases of the junction unmatched. CDR3 coding DNA: TGTGCCAGCGGGAGGGCAGGGTGGACCGGGGAGCTGTTTTTT. Residues: CASGRAGWTGELFF.

This chain links TRBV27 with TRBJ1-5; TRBD1 agrees at 7 bases. The CDR3 runs 15 residues. The germline V gene encodes CDR1 MNHEY and CDR2 SMNVEV (reference sequence). V lost 10 bases to trimming and J lost 2 bases; unmatched junction nucleotides: 11. This chain's CDR3 is CATARTGERNQPQHF. In DNA, the CDR3 is TGTGCCACCGCTAGGACAGGAGAACGCAATCAGCCCCAGCATTTT.

The V call is TRBV16, the J call TRBJ2-7, with TRBD1 matching over 8 bases. V lost 4 bases and J lost 3; bases outside the gene matches: 5. The CDR3 runs 14 residues. Per the germline V gene, CDR1 is KGHSY and CDR2 is FQNENV. CDR3 amino acids: CASSLRQGSYEQYF. CDR3 DNA: TGTGCCAGCAGCCTCCGACAGGGGAGCTACGAGCAGTACTTC.

V usage is TRBV5-4 and J usage is TRBJ2-1; D gene unclear. Trimming left V 0 bases short and J 4 bases short, with 5 bases between. CDR1 SGHNT and CDR2 YYREEE come from the germline V gene (reference sequence). The CDR3 has 13 residues. The CDR3 DNA is TGTGCCAGCAGCTTGGGCGCTTACAATGAGCAGTTCTTC. Its translation is CASSLGAYNEQFF.

This chain connects TRBV5-8 to TRBJ1-4, with D unclear. With 2 bases removed from V and 5 bases from J, the gap between germline ends came to 10 bases. Germline V gene lookup returns CDR1 SGHTS and CDR2 YDEGEE. The CDR3 covers 14 residues. Written as DNA, the CDR3 is TGTGCCAGCAGCTTTCGCCAGATAAATGAAAAACTGTTTTTT. Its protein is CASSFRQINEKLFF.

In DNA form, the CDR3 reads TGTGCCAGCAGCACCACCCTCACTAGCAGGAGACCCTACGAGCAGTACTTC. It translates to CASSTTLTSRRPYEQYF. The V gene is TRBV7-2, the J gene TRBJ2-7; TRBD2 is a possible D gene (6 bases). V was pared by 5 bases and J by 2 bases, with 22 bases between. Germline CDR1 SGHTA, CDR2 FQGNSA. The CDR3 length is 17 residues.

The rearrangement links TRBV28 to TRBJ1-4; 7 nucleotides match TRBD1. Germline CDR1 is MDHEN and CDR2 is SYDVKM. With 8 bases clipped from V and 8 bases from J, the junction kept 8 bases outside the gene matches. CDR3 length: 13 amino acids. CDR3 residues: CASEGQPAEKLFF. In DNA, the CDR3 is TGTGCCAGCGAGGGACAGCCTGCCGAAAAACTGTTTTTT.

The chain has TRBV2 and TRBJ2-7; a possible D gene is TRBD2 (6 bases). The CDR3 consists of 15 residues. V shed 3 bases and J shed 0 bases, with 12 bases lying between them. From germline, CDR1 is SNHLY and CDR2 FYNNEI. CDR3 sequence reads: CASSEVGLGSYEQYF. The DNA of the CDR3 is TGTGCCAGCAGTGAGGTGGGACTTGGCTCCTACGAGCAGTACTTC.